These 12 T cell receptor beta chains share one sample of origin, sequenced in a study of CD8 T cells in Susac syndrome. Reverse transcription used about 0.45 to 1 ug RNA and random hexamers. TCRdb re-called the immunoSEQ multiplex PCR reads with MiXCR, one entry per CDR3 protein. The table records over 100,000 distinct CDR3 sequences, 96% of them present only once. Sequences were obtained from CD4+ T cells from PBMCs. These receptors all come from a human donor in good health.

The chain carries TRBV7-2 and TRBJ2-3; 7 bases map to TRBD1. Germline CDR1 is SGHTA and CDR2 is FQGNSA. CDR3 length equals 13 residues. V trimming: 6 bases; J trimming: 1 base; junction bases outside the gene matches: 1. As DNA, the CDR3 is TGTGCCAGCAGGCAGGGGGGCACAGATACGCAGTATTTT. Translation: CASRQGGTDTQYF.

The V gene is TRBV6-5, the J gene TRBJ2-7, with unresolved D. V lost 2 bases, J lost 6 bases, and 11 bases lay in between. The V gene's germline CDR1 is MNHEY and CDR2 SVGAGI. CDR3 size: 13 residues. The CDR3 DNA follows: TGTGCCAGCAGTTACGAAGCCGCGAGCGAGCAGTACTTC. This sequence encodes CASSYEAASEQYF.

The chain joins TRBV2 to TRBJ2-7; TRBD2 aligns across 11 bases. The CDR3 is made up of 14 amino acids. Looked up from germline, CDR1 is SNHLY and CDR2 is FYNNEI. J was trimmed by 4 bases and V by 4 bases; bases with no gene match: 3. The chain's CDR3 is CASSVAGGQYEQYF. The CDR3, as DNA: TGTGCCAGCAGTGTAGCGGGGGGGCAATACGAGCAGTACTTC.

The chain has TRBV7-3 and TRBJ2-7; 10 bases are shared with TRBD1. The germline gives CDR1 SGHTA, CDR2 FQGTGA. The CDR3 covers 13 residues. J gave up 5 bases and V 4 bases, and 2 bases lay outside the gene matches. For the CDR3, the DNA is TGTGCCAGCAGCTCCGGGACAGGGGACGAGCAGTACTTC. This gives the protein CASSSGTGDEQYF.

The chain recombines TRBV5-1 with TRBJ1-1; 8 bases are a match to TRBD1. The germline V gene has CDR1 SGHRS and CDR2 YFSETQ. The CDR3 has 17 residues. After removal of 0 bases from V and 1 base from J, the junction contained 8 bases not matched to a gene. The CDR3 nucleotides read TGCGCCAGCAGCTTGGGGGCCCGGACAGGGACGAACACTGAAGCTTTCTTT. Protein: CASSLGARTGTNTEAFF.

The J gene is TRBJ2-2, the V gene TRBV6-6, with D possibly called TRBD1 or TRBD2 (5 bases each). The V end was cut by 0 bases, the J end by 5 bases, with 7 bases between. The V gene's germline CDR1 is MNHNY and CDR2 SVGAGI (reference sequence). The CDR3 has 14 amino acids. The CDR3 loop reads CASSYSGETGELFF. As DNA, the CDR3 is TGTGCCAGCAGTTACTCGGGGGAAACCGGGGAGCTGTTTTTT.

This chain links TRBV15 with TRBJ1-4; a weak D match, TRBD1 (6 bases). With 4 bases removed from V and 2 bases from J, the gap between germline ends came to 14 bases. The CDR3 consists of 16 residues. Per germline, CDR1 LNHNV and CDR2 YYDKDF (reference sequence). The CDR3 DNA sequence: TGTGCCACCAGCACGTCCCTTACAGGGACTAATGAAAAACTGTTTTTT. Translated, it gives CATSTSLTGTNEKLFF.

The chain links TRBV29-1 to TRBJ2-6; possibly TRBD1 or TRBD2 for D (5 bases each). The CDR3 extends over 15 amino acids. Germline V gene data show CDR1 as SQVTM and CDR2 as ANQGSEA. Trimming stripped 6 bases from V and 0 bases from J, with 12 bases between. CDR3 sequence (DNA): TGCAGCGTCGGGACGTGGAACTCTGGGGCCAACGTCCTGACTTTC. Amino acid sequence: CSVGTWNSGANVLTF.

J is TRBJ2-5 and V is TRBV18, with 8 bases aligning to TRBD1. Germline CDR1 is KGHSH and CDR2 is LQKENI. The length of the CDR3 is 15 residues. J gave up 5 bases and V 0 bases, and 5 bases lay outside the gene matches. The CDR3 sequence: CASSPPLTGAETQYF. Here the CDR3 DNA reads TGTGCCAGCTCACCACCGTTGACAGGGGCTGAGACCCAGTACTTC.

The chain has TRBV5-6 and TRBJ2-2, with D maybe TRBD2 (6 bases). Trimming left V 1 base short and J 1 base short, with 11 bases between. CDR3 size: 16 residues. The germline gives CDR1 SGHDT, CDR2 YYEEEE. The CDR3 nucleotides are TGTGCCAGCAGCTTGTCGGCGGGATTGAACACCGGGGAGCTGTTTTTT. Its protein product is CASSLSAGLNTGELFF.

This chain connects TRBV7-2 to TRBJ2-7; 7 bases fit TRBD2. Germline V gives CDR1 SGHTA, CDR2 FQGNSA. The CDR3 contains 12 residues. V lost 5 bases, J lost 6 bases, and 4 bases stayed unmatched. For the CDR3, the DNA is TGTGCCAGCAGCCAGCGGGACCTCGAGCAGTACTTC. Its protein is CASSQRDLEQYF.

This sequence joins TRBV6-2 or TRBV6-3 and TRBJ1-5, with 10 bases that match TRBD1. The germline gives CDR1 MNHEY, CDR2 SVGEGT. Trimming cost V 4 bases and J 3 bases; bases outside gene matches: 6. The CDR3 length is 16 residues. CDR3 region: CASSLGQGVSNQPQHF. The CDR3 DNA is TGTGCCAGCAGTTTAGGACAGGGGGTTTCCAATCAGCCCCAGCATTTT.